The entry that follows covers one T cell receptor (beta chain) sequence. Antigen unknown. These data come from a study of Graves' ophthalmopathy and Graves' hyperthyroidism. Study results and caveats: The majority of expanded thyroid clonotypes above 0.001 frequency also occurred in blood. A model of 13 signatures distinguished ophthalmopathy from stable hyperthyroidism at around 90% sensitivity and nearly 83% specificity.

TCR beta CDR3 amplification used RNA transcripts. First-round RT-PCR employed HTBI primers, with a second-round multiplex PCR after it. One entry per CDR3 protein results from TCRdb running MiXCR on the multiplex PCR reads. The table shows some 150,000 distinct CDR3 sequences, with approximately 40% occurring only once. Input material: peripheral blood. This clonotype originated in a man between 25 and 39 years old with Graves' ophthalmopathy.

Here the CDR3 DNA reads TGTGCCAGCAGCGTAGACCCTGAACCCTTCCTCCTCCACTTT. Its protein is CASSVDPEPFLLHF. The chain combines TRBV9 with TRBJ1-6; D gene ambiguous. V lost 0 bases and J lost 15, with 16 bases in between. The CDR3 has 14 residues. Germline V lookup: CDR1 SGDLS, CDR2 YYNGEE. Variable domain in full (rest from reference TRBV9 and TRBJ1-6): DSGVTQTPKHLITATGQRVTLRCSPRSGDLSVYWYQQSLDQGLQFLIQYYNGEERAKGNILERFSAQQFPDLHSELNLSSLELGDSALYFCASSVDPEPFLLHFGNGTRLTVT.